This T cell receptor beta chain derives from a study of blood T cell repertoires in COVID-19 (dated by TCRdb to 2018 to 2021). About the investigation overall: Samples from collaborators originated in the United States, Italy and Spain and spanned both the acute and convalescent phases of COVID-19. Where available, HLA class I and class II types were obtained from metadata supplied by the sample provider rather than from assay-based typing. The material from the prospective study consisted of cDNA or gDNA derived from T cells, B-cell-depleted T cells, or PBMCs. The dataset comprised deeply sampled blood TCRbeta repertoires from subjects exposed to, actively infected with, or recovered from COVID-19. A freely available public database, intended as a resource for researchers studying the immune response to SARS-CoV-2, is where the repertoires were released. The sample metadata nearly always contained a de-identified subject ID, COVID-19 status, age in years and sex. Samples came from the ongoing ImmuneRACE study (first 160 participants) plus 1,254 subjects from 6 global collaborators. On the study overall, not on this receptor specifically: The quantity of clinical and demographic metadata differed by source and by participant and was supplied without curation.

The collaborating institutions used their own protocols to collect whole blood in K2EDTA tubes. Collaborator samples were shipped for TCRbeta analysis as frozen whole blood, isolated PBMCs, or DNA extracted from either sample type. TCRbeta CDR3 regions were amplified from genomic DNA using the immunoSEQ Assay, a bias-controlled multiplex PCR. In the source study's methods: The number of nucleated cells in each sample was estimated by amplification of reference gene primers within the assay. To quantify the absolute abundance of each unique TCRbeta CDR3 rearrangement, sequence reads were collapsed and filtered. For each sample, productive Simpson clonality was calculated as the square root of Simpson's diversity index over productive rearrangements. TCRdb provides this immuneACCESS table in a form limited to in-frame rearrangements. Some clones are lacking; in checked studies, under half of them reflect an unresolved V gene, and why the rest are absent is not known. V and J calls and clone size follow that table, whereas D and trimming were derived from the DNA. Recorded for this sample are about 150,000 clones; around 89% of them occurred a single time. Clones ranked in the top ten supply 2.5% to 3.5% of the sample.

Comment on this clone: Its target antigen remains unknown. The input lacks base qualities; no much larger clone sits a single base away.

The CDR3 starts with the cysteine, ends with the phenylalanine, and has 13 residues. Left in the record is the CDR3 DNA by itself, 39 bases read in frame from the first base. CDR1 SGHTA and CDR2 FQGTGA are derived from the germline V gene. V loses 2 bases of germline sequence and J loses 7 bases, and the interval between the two ends is 6 bases. The sample comprised peripheral blood. This receptor was taken from a woman aged 55-70 years with active COVID-19. The sequence links TRBV7-3 to TRBJ1-6; the D gene remains uncertain. The CDR3 in this case is CASSLGLNSPLHF. The DNA is as follows: TGTGCCAGCAGCTTAGGGCTCAATTCACCCCTCCACTTT.